One and the same sample provided the 25 T cell receptor beta chains below, sequenced in a study of metastatic and nonmetastatic thyroid tumors. All patients were treatment-naive before thyroid surgery. TCRdb re-analyzed the PCR reads through MiXCR. The repertoire includes 20,000 to 25,000 clones, approximately 23% of them detected once, and around an eighth sits in the top ten. Sequencing was carried out using tumor tissue. The receptors shown here come from a female donor with papillary thyroid cancer or a benign thyroid nodule (not recorded which). Some clones in this sample may be carry-over from other donors' samples.

This chain links TRBV7-8 with TRBJ2-7; 9 nucleotides align to TRBD1. Per the germline V gene, CDR1 is SGHVS and CDR2 is FQNEAQ. The CDR3 is 14 residues long. The junction had 5 bases not matched to a gene; V was cut back by 1 base and J by 7 bases. DNA of the CDR3: TGTGCCAGCAGCTTAGGGGGACAGGGATGGGAGCAGTACTTC. This gives the protein CASSLGGQGWEQYF. The variable domain in full, completed from reference TRBV7-8 and TRBJ2-7, reads GAGVSQSPRYKVAKRGQDVALRCDPISGHVSLFWYQQALGQGPEFLTYFQNEAQLDKSGLPSDRFFAERPEGSVSTLKIQRTQQEDSAVYLCASSLGGQGWEQYFGPGTRLTVT.

The gene calls are TRBV6-1 and TRBJ1-5; 7 bases are a match to TRBD1. The trim removed 8 bases at V and 6 bases at J, leaving 7 bases unmatched. Germline CDR1 is MNHNS and CDR2 is SASEGT. The CDR3 totals 13 residues. CDR3: CASREQGSQPQHF. CDR3 sequence (DNA): TGTGCCAGCCGAGAACAGGGGAGTCAGCCCCAGCATTTT.

This clone was seen many times. The CDR3 here is CASSIYPLTRTSTDTQYF. The CDR3 DNA is TGTGCCAGTAGTATTTACCCCCTAACTCGGACTAGCACAGATACGCAGTATTTT. V is TRBV19 and J is TRBJ2-3, with D perhaps matching TRBD2 (5 bases). Looked up from germline, CDR1 is LNHDA and CDR2 is SQIVND (reference sequence). Trimming cost V 3 bases and J 0 bases, with 19 bases left between them. The CDR3 has 18 amino acids.

In its sample, this clone was seen many times. This chain joins TRBV5-1 and TRBJ2-5; 7 bases fit TRBD2. Trimming cost V 0 bases and J 5 bases; bases outside gene matches: 4. This CDR3 spans 14 amino acids. Germline V gene lookup returns CDR1 SGHRS and CDR2 YFSETQ. The CDR3 region has the DNA TGCGCCAGCAGCTTGGGTGCTAGCGGTGAGACCCAGTACTTC. Translated, it gives CASSLGASGETQYF.

V usage is TRBV3-1 and J usage is TRBJ1-2; D is ambiguous. V was pared by 4 bases and J by 7 bases, with 13 bases between. Germline assignment: CDR1 LGHDT and CDR2 YNNKEL (reference sequence). The CDR3 is 13 residues long. CDR3 in DNA: TGTGCCAGCAGCCCCGGGGAAGAGGCTGGCTACACCTTC. As protein: CASSPGEEAGYTF. The variable domain in full, with the rest retrieved from reference TRBV3-1 and TRBJ1-2, is DTAVSQTPKYLVTQMGNDKSIKCEQNLGHDTMYWYKQDSKKFLKIMFSYNNKELIINETVPNRFSPKSPDKAHLNLHINSLELGDSAVYFCASSPGEEAGYTFGSGTRLTVV.

The rearrangement uses TRBV28 and TRBJ1-2, with 8 bases matching TRBD1. V was clipped by 7 bases and J by 7 bases; unmatched bases: 8. This CDR3 is built from 13 residues. Germline CDR1 is MDHEN and CDR2 is SYDVKM. CDR3 in amino acids: CASNLQGVGGYTF. In nucleotides, the CDR3 is TGTGCCAGCAACCTACAGGGGGTCGGTGGCTACACCTTC.

Ten or more counts support this clone. One end of the junction varies from germline; a read error may be responsible. The gene calls are TRBV12-3 or TRBV12-4 and TRBJ1-3; perhaps TRBD1 as D (5 bases). The length of the CDR3 is 14 residues. In nucleotides, the CDR3 is TGTGCCAGCAGTTTCGGAGGGGCTGGAAACACCGTATATTTT. Its translation: CASSFGGAGNTVYF.

At least ten counts were recorded for this clone. The rearrangement links TRBV9 to TRBJ2-1; D gene unclear. With 2 bases removed from V and 0 bases from J, the gap between germline ends came to 9 bases. The CDR3 loop spans 15 amino acids. CDR1 is SGDLS and CDR2 is YYNGEE in the germline V gene. The CDR3 protein is CASSVDESSYNEQFF. The CDR3, as DNA: TGTGCCAGCAGCGTTGACGAGAGCTCCTACAATGAGCAGTTCTTC.

This clone appeared once. The CDR3 DNA is TGTGCCAGCAGCCGCGATCCTCTCTTCGGGAGAGCCTACAATGAGCAGTTCTTC. Translated, it gives CASSRDPLFGRAYNEQFF. This sequence joins TRBV11-2 and TRBJ2-1; a weak D match, TRBD2 (6 bases). The ends were cut back, 5 bases at V and 2 bases at J, with 22 bases in the middle. Germline CDR1 reads SGHAT; CDR2 reads FQNNGV. The CDR3 extends over 18 amino acids.

This clone appeared many times. The chain recombines TRBV28 with TRBJ1-5; weak D call: TRBD1 (6 bases). CDR1 is MDHEN and CDR2 is SYDVKM in the germline V gene. V was clipped by 10 bases and J by 2 bases, with 9 bases between them. There are 12 residues in the CDR3. CDR3 in DNA: TGTGCCACTTGGACAGGCAATCAGCCCCAGCATTTT. Its protein product is CATWTGNQPQHF.

V and J are TRBV13 and TRBJ2-1, with TRBD2 as a possible D gene (6 bases). The CDR3 covers 21 residues. V lost 0 bases to trimming and J lost 0 bases, with 24 bases between them. CDR1 is PRHDT, CDR2 FYEKMQ, per germline (reference sequence). This CDR3 is CASSLGPGPSLADISYNEQFF. The CDR3 bases are TGTGCCAGCAGCTTAGGCCCAGGGCCCTCCTTAGCGGATATCTCCTACAATGAGCAGTTCTTC.

This clone was counted at least ten times. The V gene is TRBV7-2, the J gene TRBJ1-4; D gene ambiguous. CDR3 length: 16 residues. Trimming pared 5 bases from V and 3 bases from J, leaving 16 bases between. Per the germline V gene, CDR1 is SGHTA and CDR2 is FQGNSA. CDR3 region: CASSLGRYTPNEKLFF. As DNA, the CDR3 is TGTGCCAGCAGCCTAGGGCGGTATACCCCTAATGAAAAACTGTTTTTT.

A few counts support this clone. The chain recombines TRBV6-2 or TRBV6-3 with TRBJ1-5; D gene unclear. Trimming cost V 6 bases and J 2 bases, with 8 bases left between them. This CDR3 spans 13 amino acids. From germline, CDR1 is MNHEY and CDR2 SVGEGT. The CDR3 nucleotides are TGTGCCAGCAGCGGGTTGGGCAATCAGCCCCAGCATTTT. Its protein is CASSGLGNQPQHF.

By sample fraction, this clone is medium-sized. CDR3 protein: CATSDPDRGGTGELFF. DNA of the CDR3: TGTGCCACCAGTGATCCGGACAGGGGTGGGACCGGGGAGCTGTTTTTT. The rearrangement uses TRBV24-1 and TRBJ2-2; 9 bases are shared with TRBD1. The CDR3 length is 16 residues. Germline V gives CDR1 KGHDR, CDR2 SFDVKD. V was clipped by 3 bases and J by 5 bases; unmatched bases: 6.

The chain combines TRBV6-1 with TRBJ2-7; TRBD2 agrees at 9 bases. The germline V gene encodes CDR1 MNHNS and CDR2 SASEGT. The CDR3 contains 16 residues. V lost 5 bases, J lost 3 bases, and 11 bases stayed unmatched. The CDR3 spells CASSYTSGGYGYEQYF. The CDR3 nucleotides are TGTGCCAGCAGTTATACGAGCGGGGGGTACGGCTACGAGCAGTACTTC.

In this sample, this clone turned up a few times. The chain links TRBV20-1 to TRBJ2-3, with D uncertain. The CDR3 extends over 13 amino acids. V was trimmed by 8 bases and J by 2 bases, leaving 14 bases between them. Germline assignment: CDR1 DFQATT and CDR2 SNEGSKA (reference sequence). CDR3 amino acids: CSKSRFSTDTQYF. The CDR3 nucleotides are TGCAGTAAGTCCCGGTTTTCCACAGATACGCAGTATTTT.

This clone showed up just a few times. V usage is TRBV6-9 and J usage is TRBJ2-7; no clear D gene. The CDR3 runs to 13 residues. Trimming left V 2 bases short and J 1 base short, with 6 bases between. The V gene's germline CDR1 is MNHGY and CDR2 SVAAGI. The CDR3 is CASSYAESYEQYF. CDR3 sequence (DNA): TGTGCCAGCAGTTATGCAGAATCCTACGAGCAGTACTTC.

The J gene is TRBJ2-3, the V gene TRBV25-1, with TRBD1 matching over 8 bases. Looked up from germline, CDR1 is MGHDK and CDR2 is SYGVNS. The CDR3 runs to 16 residues. Trimming cost V 10 bases and J 2 bases; bases outside gene matches: 14. In DNA, the CDR3 is TGTGCCACGACAGGGGTGGGCAGACCCACCACAGATACGCAGTATTTT. Translation gives CATTGVGRPTTDTQYF.

This clone showed up many times. This chain uses TRBV7-8 with TRBJ1-6, with D possibly being TRBD1 (5 bases). CDR3 length: 15 amino acids. Germline V gene sequence: CDR1 SGHVS, CDR2 FQNEAQ. V was cut by 1 base and J by 11 bases, with 15 bases left in between. CDR3 residues: CASSLGGSQGTPLHF. The CDR3 region has the DNA TGTGCCAGCAGCTTAGGGGGTTCCCAGGGTACACCCCTCCACTTT.

This clone has ten or more counts. The chain uses TRBV5-1 and TRBJ2-2; D ambiguous. CDR1 is SGHRS and CDR2 is YFSETQ in the germline V gene. CDR3 length: 12 residues. Trimming left V 9 bases short and J 4 bases short, with 10 bases between. The chain's CDR3 is CATRRATGELFF. The CDR3, as DNA: TGCGCCACCAGACGGGCCACCGGGGAGCTGTTTTTT.

CDR3 coding DNA: TGTGCCACCCCCGACTGGGACAGGAGAAATTCCTACGAGCAGTACTTC. Its translation is CATPDWDRRNSYEQYF. J is TRBJ2-7 and V is TRBV24-1; 8 bases agree with TRBD1. V gave up 9 bases and J gave up 1 base; unmatched junction bases: 13. From germline, CDR1 is KGHDR and CDR2 SFDVKD. This CDR3 comprises 16 residues.

This clone was recorded many times. This chain links TRBV7-2 with TRBJ2-7; 7 positions agree with TRBD1. Germline V gene data show CDR1 as SGHTA and CDR2 as FQGNSA. This CDR3 spans 14 amino acids. With 4 bases clipped from V and 3 bases from J, the junction kept 6 bases outside the gene matches. The CDR3 region is CASSYGTANYEQYF. The CDR3, as DNA: TGTGCCAGCAGCTACGGGACAGCTAACTACGAGCAGTACTTC. Full variable domain (outside the CDR3, taken from reference TRBV7-2 and TRBJ2-7): GAGVSQSPSNKVTEKGKDVELRCDPISGHTALYWYRQSLGQGLEFLIYFQGNSAPDKSGLPSDRFSAERTGGSVSTLTIQRTQQEDSAVYLCASSYGTANYEQYFGPGTRLTVT.

This clone was seen a few times. This chain uses TRBV24-1 with TRBJ2-2, with D unclear. Germline CDR1 and CDR2: KGHDR and SFDVKD. The CDR3 runs 14 residues. V lost 4 bases and J lost 6, with 11 bases in between. The CDR3 region has the DNA TGTGCCACCAGTGACAAGAGGTGGGCCGGGGAGCTGTTTTTT. It codes for CATSDKRWAGELFF.

This clone was seen only a few times. The rearrangement links TRBV28 to TRBJ2-7, with TRBD1 matching over 7 bases. The CDR3 extends over 13 amino acids. The trim removed 5 bases at V and 3 bases at J, leaving 4 bases unmatched. The germline gives CDR1 MDHEN, CDR2 SYDVKM. The CDR3 region is CASSRQGFYEQYF. The DNA for the CDR3 is TGTGCCAGCAGTCGACAGGGATTCTACGAGCAGTACTTC.

The chain has TRBV28 and TRBJ1-2; no firm D call. Germline-derived CDR1 and CDR2 are MDHEN and SYDVKM. V was shortened by 4 bases and J by 0 bases, with 9 bases between the two germline ends. The CDR3 extends over 14 amino acids. CDR3 in DNA: TGTGCCAGCAGTTCGGGTGCGGCTAACTATGGCTACACCTTC. Amino acid sequence: CASSSGAANYGYTF.